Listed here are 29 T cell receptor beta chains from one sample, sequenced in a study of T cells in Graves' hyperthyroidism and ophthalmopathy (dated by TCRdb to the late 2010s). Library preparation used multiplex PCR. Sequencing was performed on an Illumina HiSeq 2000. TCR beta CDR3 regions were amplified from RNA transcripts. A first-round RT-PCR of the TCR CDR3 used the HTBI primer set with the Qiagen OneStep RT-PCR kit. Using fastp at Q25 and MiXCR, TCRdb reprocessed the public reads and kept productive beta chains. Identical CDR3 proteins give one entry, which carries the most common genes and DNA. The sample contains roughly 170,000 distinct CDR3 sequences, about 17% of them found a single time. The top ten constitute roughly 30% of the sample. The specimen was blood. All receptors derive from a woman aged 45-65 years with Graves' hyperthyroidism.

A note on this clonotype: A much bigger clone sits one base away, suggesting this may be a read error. CDR3 DNA: TGTGCCAGCAGTTCGGATTTCGACAGAAATCAGCCCCGGCATTTT. It is translated as CASSSDFDRNQPRHF. V gene TRBV6-9 combines with J gene TRBJ1-5; TRBD1 is a possible D gene (5 bases). CDR1 MNHGY and CDR2 SVAAGI come from the germline V gene. The CDR3 spans 15 residues.

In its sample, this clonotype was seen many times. The CDR3 loop reads CSARGSNTEAFF. The CDR3 DNA reads as TGCAGTGCTAGAGGCTCTAACACTGAAGCTTTCTTT. This rearrangement joins TRBV20-1 to TRBJ1-1, with unresolved D. Germline V gene data show CDR1 as DFQATT and CDR2 as SNEGSKA (reference sequence). The CDR3 consists of 12 residues. V was shortened by 1 base and J by 2 bases, with 5 bases between the two germline ends.

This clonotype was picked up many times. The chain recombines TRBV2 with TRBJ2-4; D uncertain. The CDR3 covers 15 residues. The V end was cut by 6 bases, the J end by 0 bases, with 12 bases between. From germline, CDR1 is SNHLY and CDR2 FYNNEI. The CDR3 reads CASSPPLVAKNIQYF. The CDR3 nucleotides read TGTGCCAGCAGCCCCCCACTCGTAGCCAAAAACATTCAGTACTTC. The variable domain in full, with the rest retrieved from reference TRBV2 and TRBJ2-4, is EPEVTQTPSHQVTQMGQEVILRCVPISNHLYFYWYRQILGQKVEFLVSFYNNEISEKSEIFDDQFSVERPDGSNFTLKIRSTKLEDSAMYFCASSPPLVAKNIQYFGAGTRLSVL.

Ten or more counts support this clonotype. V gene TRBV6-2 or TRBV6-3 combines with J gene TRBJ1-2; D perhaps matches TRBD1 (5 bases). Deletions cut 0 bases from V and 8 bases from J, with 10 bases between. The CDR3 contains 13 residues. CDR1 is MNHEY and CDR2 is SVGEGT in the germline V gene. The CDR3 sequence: CASSYSPQGGYTF. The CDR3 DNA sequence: TGTGCCAGCAGTTACTCCCCCCAGGGAGGCTACACCTTC.

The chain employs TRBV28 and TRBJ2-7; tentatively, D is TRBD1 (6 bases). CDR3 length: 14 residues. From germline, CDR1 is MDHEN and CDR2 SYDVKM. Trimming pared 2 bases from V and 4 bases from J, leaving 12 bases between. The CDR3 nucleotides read TGTGCCAGCAGTTTACATTCTAGGGGGTACGAGCAGTACTTC. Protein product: CASSLHSRGYEQYF.

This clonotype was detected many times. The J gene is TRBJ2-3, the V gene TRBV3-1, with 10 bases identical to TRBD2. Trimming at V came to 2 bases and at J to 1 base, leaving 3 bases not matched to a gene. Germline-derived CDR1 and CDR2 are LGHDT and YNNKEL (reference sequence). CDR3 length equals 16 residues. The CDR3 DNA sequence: TGTGCCAGCAGCCAACCCCTAGCGGGAGGCACAGATACGCAGTATTTT. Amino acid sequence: CASSQPLAGGTDTQYF.

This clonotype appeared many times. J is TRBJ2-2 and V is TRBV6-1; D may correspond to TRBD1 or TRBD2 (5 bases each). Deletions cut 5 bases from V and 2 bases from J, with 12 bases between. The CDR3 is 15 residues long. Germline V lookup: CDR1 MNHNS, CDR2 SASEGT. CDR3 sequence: CASSSGRANTGELFF. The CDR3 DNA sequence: TGTGCCAGCAGTTCGGGACGGGCTAACACCGGGGAGCTGTTTTTT.

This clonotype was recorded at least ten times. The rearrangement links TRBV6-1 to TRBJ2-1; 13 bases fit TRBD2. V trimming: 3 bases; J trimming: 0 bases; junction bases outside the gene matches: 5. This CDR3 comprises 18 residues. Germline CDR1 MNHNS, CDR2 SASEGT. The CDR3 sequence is CASSETSGGPSSYNEQFF. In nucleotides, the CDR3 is TGTGCCAGCAGTGAGACTAGCGGGGGGCCTAGCTCCTACAATGAGCAGTTCTTC.

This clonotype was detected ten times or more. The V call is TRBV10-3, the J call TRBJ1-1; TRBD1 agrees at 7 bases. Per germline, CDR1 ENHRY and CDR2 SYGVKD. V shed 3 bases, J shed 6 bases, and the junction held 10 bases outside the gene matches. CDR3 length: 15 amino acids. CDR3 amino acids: CAISDSNRGGSEAFF. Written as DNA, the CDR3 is TGTGCCATCAGTGATTCGAACAGGGGAGGATCTGAAGCTTTCTTT.

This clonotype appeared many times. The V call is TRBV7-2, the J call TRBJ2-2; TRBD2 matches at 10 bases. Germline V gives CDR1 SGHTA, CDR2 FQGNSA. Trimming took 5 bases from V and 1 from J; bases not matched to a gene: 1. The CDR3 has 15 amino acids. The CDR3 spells CASSRLAGNTGELFF. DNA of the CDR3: TGTGCCAGCAGCCGACTAGCGGGGAACACCGGGGAGCTGTTTTTT. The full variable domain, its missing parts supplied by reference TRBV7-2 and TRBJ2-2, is GAGVSQSPSNKVTEKGKDVELRCDPISGHTALYWYRQSLGQGLEFLIYFQGNSAPDKSGLPSDRFSAERTGGSVSTLTIQRTQQEDSAVYLCASSRLAGNTGELFFGEGSRLTVL.

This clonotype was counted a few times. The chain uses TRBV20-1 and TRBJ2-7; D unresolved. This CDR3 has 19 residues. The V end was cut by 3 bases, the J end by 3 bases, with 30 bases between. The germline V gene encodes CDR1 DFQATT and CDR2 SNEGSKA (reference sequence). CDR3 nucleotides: TGCAGTGCTAGTGAGACGAACCTTTTCGGGCCTTTGGGGTACTACGAGCAGTACTTC. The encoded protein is CSASETNLFGPLGYYEQYF.

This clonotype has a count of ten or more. In DNA form, the CDR3 reads TGTGCCAGCAGCTTCCGACTTTCCTCCTTCTCCACCTTC. Protein sequence: CASSFRLSSFSTF. This chain links TRBV11-2 with TRBJ1-2; D remains ambiguous. This CDR3 contains 13 residues. Trimming took 3 bases from V and 13 from J, leaving 18 bases between them. Looked up from germline, CDR1 is SGHAT and CDR2 is FQNNGV.

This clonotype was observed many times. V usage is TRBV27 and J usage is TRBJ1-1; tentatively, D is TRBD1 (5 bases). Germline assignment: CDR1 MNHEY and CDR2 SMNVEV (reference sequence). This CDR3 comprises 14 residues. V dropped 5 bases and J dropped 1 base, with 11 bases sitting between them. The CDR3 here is CASSPSGRNTEAFF. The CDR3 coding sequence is TGTGCCAGCAGTCCCTCAGGGAGGAACACTGAAGCTTTCTTT.

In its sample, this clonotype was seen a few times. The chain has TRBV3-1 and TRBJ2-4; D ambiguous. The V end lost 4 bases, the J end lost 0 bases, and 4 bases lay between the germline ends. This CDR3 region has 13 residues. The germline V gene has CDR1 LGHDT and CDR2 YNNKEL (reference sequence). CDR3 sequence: CASSRLAKNIQYF. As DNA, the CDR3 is TGTGCCAGCAGCCGGTTAGCCAAAAACATTCAGTACTTC.

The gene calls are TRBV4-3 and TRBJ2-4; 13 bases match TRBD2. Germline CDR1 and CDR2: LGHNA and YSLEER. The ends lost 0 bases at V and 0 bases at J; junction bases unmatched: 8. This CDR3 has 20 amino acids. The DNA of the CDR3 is TGCGCCAGCAGCCAAGAGCGGCCTACTAGCGGGGGGGGAGCCAAAAACATTCAGTACTTC. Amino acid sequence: CASSQERPTSGGGAKNIQYF.

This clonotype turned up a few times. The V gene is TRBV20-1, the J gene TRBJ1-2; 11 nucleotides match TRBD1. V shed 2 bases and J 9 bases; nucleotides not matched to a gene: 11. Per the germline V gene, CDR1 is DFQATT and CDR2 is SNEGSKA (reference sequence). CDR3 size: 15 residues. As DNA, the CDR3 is TGCAGTGCTAGACTCCTAAAGGACAGGGGGCATAGCTACACCTTC. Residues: CSARLLKDRGHSYTF.

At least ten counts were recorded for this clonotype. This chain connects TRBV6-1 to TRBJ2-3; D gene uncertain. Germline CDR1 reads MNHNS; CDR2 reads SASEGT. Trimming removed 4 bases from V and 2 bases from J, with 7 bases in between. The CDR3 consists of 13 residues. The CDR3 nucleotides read TGTGCCAGCAGTGTTGAGTTCACAGATACGCAGTATTTT. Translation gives CASSVEFTDTQYF.

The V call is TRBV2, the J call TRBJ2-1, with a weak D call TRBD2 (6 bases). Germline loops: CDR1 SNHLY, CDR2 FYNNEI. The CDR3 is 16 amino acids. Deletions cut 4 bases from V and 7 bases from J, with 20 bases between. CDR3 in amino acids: CASSVSGTWTTNEQFF. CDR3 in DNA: TGTGCCAGCAGTGTCTCGGGGACTTGGACCACAAATGAGCAGTTCTTC.

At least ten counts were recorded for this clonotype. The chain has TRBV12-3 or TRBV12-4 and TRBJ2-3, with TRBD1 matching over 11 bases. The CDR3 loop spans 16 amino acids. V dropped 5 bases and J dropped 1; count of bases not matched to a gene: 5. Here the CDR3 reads CASSGDRGLGTDTQYF. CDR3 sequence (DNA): TGTGCCAGCAGTGGGGACAGGGGGTTGGGCACAGATACGCAGTATTTT.

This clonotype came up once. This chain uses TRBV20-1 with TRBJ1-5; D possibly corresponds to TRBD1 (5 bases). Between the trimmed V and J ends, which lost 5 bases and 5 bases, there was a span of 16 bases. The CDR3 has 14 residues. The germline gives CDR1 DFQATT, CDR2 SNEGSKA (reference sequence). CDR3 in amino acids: CSASTGGGDQPQHF. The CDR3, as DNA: TGCAGTGCTTCGACGGGGGGGGGGGATCAGCCCCAGCATTTT.

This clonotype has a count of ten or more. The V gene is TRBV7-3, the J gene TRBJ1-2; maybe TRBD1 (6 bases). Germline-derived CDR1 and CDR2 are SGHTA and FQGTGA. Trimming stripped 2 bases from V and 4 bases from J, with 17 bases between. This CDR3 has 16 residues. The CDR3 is CASSLYQGSVGYGYTF. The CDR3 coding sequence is TGTGCCAGCAGCTTATATCAGGGGTCGGTGGGCTATGGCTACACCTTC.

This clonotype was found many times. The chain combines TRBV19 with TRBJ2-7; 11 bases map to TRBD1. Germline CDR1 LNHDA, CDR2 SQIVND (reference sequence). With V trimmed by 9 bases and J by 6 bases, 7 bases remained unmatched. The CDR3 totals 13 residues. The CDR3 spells CASTDRGLGEQYF. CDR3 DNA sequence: TGTGCCAGCACGGACAGGGGGCTGGGCGAGCAGTACTTC.

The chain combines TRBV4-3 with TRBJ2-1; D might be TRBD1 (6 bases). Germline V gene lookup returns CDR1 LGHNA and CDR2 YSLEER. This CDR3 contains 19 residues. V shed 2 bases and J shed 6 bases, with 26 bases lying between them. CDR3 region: CASSQRLVRETGRGNEQFF. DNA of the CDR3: TGCGCCAGCAGCCAAAGGTTGGTGAGAGAGACAGGCAGGGGCAATGAGCAGTTCTTC.

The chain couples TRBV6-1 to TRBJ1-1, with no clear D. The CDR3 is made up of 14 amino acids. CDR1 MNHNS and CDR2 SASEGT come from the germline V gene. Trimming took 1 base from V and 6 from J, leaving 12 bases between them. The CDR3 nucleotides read TGTGCCAGCAGTGAAGGCACGGGTGAGGCTGAAGCTTTCTTT. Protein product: CASSEGTGEAEAFF.

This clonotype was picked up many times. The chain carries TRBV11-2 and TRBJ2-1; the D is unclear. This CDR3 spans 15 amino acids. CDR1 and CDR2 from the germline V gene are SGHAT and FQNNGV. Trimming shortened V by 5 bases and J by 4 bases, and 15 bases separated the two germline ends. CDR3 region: CASSPRITSYNEQFF. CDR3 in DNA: TGTGCCAGCAGCCCCAGGATAACCTCATACAATGAGCAGTTCTTC.

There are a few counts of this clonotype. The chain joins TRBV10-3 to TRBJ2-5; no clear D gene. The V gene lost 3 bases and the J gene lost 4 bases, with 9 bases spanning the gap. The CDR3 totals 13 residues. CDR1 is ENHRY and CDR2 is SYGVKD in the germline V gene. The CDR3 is CAISELRAETQYF. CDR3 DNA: TGTGCCATCAGTGAACTTAGGGCAGAGACCCAGTACTTC.

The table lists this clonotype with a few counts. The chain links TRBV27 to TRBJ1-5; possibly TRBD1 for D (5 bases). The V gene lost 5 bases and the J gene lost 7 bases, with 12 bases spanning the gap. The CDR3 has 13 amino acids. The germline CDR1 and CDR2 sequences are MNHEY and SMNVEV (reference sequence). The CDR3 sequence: CASSRSGTQPQHF. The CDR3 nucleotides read TGTGCCAGCAGTCGTTCAGGGACGCAGCCCCAGCATTTT.

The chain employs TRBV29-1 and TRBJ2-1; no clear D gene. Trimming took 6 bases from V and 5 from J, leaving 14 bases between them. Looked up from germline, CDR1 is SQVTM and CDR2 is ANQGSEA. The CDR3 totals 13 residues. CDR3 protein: CSVLRQLDNEQFF. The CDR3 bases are TGCAGCGTGTTACGCCAATTGGACAATGAGCAGTTCTTC.

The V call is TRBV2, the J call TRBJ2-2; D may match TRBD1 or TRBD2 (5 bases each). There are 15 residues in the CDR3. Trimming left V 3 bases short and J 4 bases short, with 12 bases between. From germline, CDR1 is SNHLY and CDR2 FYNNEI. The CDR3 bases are TGTGCCAGCAGTGACCTTGACGGGGCCACCGGGGAGCTGTTTTTT. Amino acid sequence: CASSDLDGATGELFF. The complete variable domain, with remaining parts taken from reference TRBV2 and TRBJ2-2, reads EPEVTQTPSHQVTQMGQEVILRCVPISNHLYFYWYRQILGQKVEFLVSFYNNEISEKSEIFDDQFSVERPDGSNFTLKIRSTKLEDSAMYFCASSDLDGATGELFFGEGSRLTVL.